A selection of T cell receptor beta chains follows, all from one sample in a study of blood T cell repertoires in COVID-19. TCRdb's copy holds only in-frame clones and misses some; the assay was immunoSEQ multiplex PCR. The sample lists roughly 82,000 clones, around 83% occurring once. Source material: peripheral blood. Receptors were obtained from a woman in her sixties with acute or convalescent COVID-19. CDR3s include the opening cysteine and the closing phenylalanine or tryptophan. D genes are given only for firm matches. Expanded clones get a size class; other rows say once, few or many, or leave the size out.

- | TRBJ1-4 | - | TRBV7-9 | CASSLAGGGSGSNEKLFF | TGTGCCAGCAGCTTAGCGGGAGGAGGCTCAGGGTCTAATGAAAAACTGTTTTTT
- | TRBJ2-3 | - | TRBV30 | CAWSNQGGDTQYF | TGTGCCTGGAGTAATCAGGGTGGGGATACGCAGTATTTT
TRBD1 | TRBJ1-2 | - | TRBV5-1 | CASSFDRAYGYTF | TGCGCCAGCAGCTTCGACAGGGCCTATGGCTACACCTTC
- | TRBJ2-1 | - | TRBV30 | CAWSEQGWGNEQFF | TGTGCCTGGAGTGAGCAGGGATGGGGCAATGAGCAGTTCTTC
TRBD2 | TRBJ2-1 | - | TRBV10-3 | CAISEWRGLGNEQFF | TGTGCCATCAGTGAGTGGAGGGGACTAGGGAATGAGCAGTTCTTC
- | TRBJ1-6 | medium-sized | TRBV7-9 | CASSFGDRPNSPLHF | TGTGCCAGCAGCTTTGGCGACAGACCTAATTCACCCCTCCACTTT
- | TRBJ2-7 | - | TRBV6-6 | CASSPRAYEQYF | TGTGCCAGCAGTCCCCGCGCCTACGAGCAGTACTTC
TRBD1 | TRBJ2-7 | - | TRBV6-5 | CASSYSGGTGDYEQYF | TGTGCCAGCAGTTACTCGGGGGGGACAGGGGATTACGAGCAGTACTTC
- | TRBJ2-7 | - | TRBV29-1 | CSYTGGYEQYF | TGCAGCTATACCGGGGGATACGAGCAGTACTTC
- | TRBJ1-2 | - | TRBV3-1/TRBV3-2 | CASSQESLYGYGYTF | TGTGCCAGCAGCCAAGAGTCCCTGTACGGCTATGGCTACACCTTC
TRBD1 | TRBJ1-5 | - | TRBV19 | CASSTQPGQVNQPQHF | TGTGCCAGTAGTACACAACCGGGACAGGTCAATCAGCCCCAGCATTTT
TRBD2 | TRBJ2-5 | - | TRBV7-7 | CASSLLAGGPVETQYF | TGTGCTAGCAGCTTACTAGCGGGGGGGCCGGTGGAGACCCAGTACTTC
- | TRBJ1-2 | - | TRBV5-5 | CASSLVQVTYGYTF | TGTGCCAGCAGCTTGGTACAGGTCACCTATGGCTACACCTTC
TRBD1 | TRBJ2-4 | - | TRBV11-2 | CASSSPGQGYIQYF | TGTGCCAGCAGCTCCCCGGGACAGGGTTACATTCAGTACTTC
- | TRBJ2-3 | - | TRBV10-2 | CASRSSGWAGTDTQYF | TGCGCCAGCAGGTCATCGGGGTGGGCCGGCACAGATACGCAGTATTTT
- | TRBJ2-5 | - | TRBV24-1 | CATGTGTLQETQYF | TGTGCCACCGGCACCGGGACACTGCAAGAGACCCAGTACTTC
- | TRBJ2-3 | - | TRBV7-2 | CASSLAEGNTQYF | TGTGCCAGCAGCTTAGCGGAGGGGAATACGCAGTATTTT
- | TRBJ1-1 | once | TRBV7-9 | CASSLMGALGNTEAFF | TGTGCCAGCAGCCTGATGGGGGCTTTGGGGAACACTGAAGCTTTCTTT
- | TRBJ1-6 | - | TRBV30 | CAWSVTRWGSSYNSPLHF | TGTGCCTGGAGTGTTACTAGGTGGGGTAGCTCCTATAATTCACCCCTCCACTTT
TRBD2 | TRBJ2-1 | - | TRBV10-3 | CAISSSTGLAVNEQFF | TGTGCCATCAGTTCCTCAACGGGACTAGCGGTCAATGAGCAGTTCTTC
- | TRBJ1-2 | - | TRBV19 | CASSISGGGSGYTF | TGTGCCAGTAGTATCAGCGGGGGTGGTTCTGGCTACACCTTC
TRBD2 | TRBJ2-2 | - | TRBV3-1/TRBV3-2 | CASIASGRANTGELFF | TGTGCCAGCATAGCTAGCGGGAGAGCTAACACCGGGGAGCTGTTTTTT
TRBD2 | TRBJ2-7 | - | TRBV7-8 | CASSISSGAYEQYF | TGTGCCAGCAGCATCTCTAGCGGGGCCTACGAGCAGTACTTC
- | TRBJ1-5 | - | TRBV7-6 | CASSLEGAGVQPQHF | TGTGCCAGCAGCTTAGAAGGGGCAGGGGTTCAGCCCCAGCATTTT
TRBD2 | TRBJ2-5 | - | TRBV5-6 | CASSLGASGTQETQYF | TGTGCCAGCAGCTTGGGGGCTAGCGGGACGCAAGAGACCCAGTACTTC
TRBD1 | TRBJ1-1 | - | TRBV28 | CASSLGTGQIEAFF | TGTGCCAGCAGTTTAGGGACAGGACAAATTGAAGCTTTCTTT
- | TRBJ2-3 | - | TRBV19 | CASSIRGDSTDTQYF | TGTGCCAGTAGTATTAGGGGCGATAGCACAGATACGCAGTATTTT
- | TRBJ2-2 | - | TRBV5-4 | CASSLGGANTGELFF | TGTGCCAGCAGCTTAGGCGGAGCTAACACCGGGGAGCTGTTTTTT
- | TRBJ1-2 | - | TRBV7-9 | CASSLDGGAGGYTF | TGTGCCAGCAGCTTAGACGGCGGGGCAGGCGGCTACACCTTC
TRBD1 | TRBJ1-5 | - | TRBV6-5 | CASSYRRQGSNQPQHF | TGTGCCAGCAGTTACCGGCGACAGGGGAGCAATCAGCCCCAGCATTTT
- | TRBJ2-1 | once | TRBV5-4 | CASSLLNEQFF | TGTGCCAGCAGCTTGCTCAATGAGCAGTTCTTC
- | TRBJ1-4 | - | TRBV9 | CASSVAWQGHEKLFF | TGTGCCAGCAGCGTAGCTTGGCAGGGGCATGAAAAACTGTTTTTT
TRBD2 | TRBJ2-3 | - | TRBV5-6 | CASSFPAGGPFGTDTQYF | TGTGCCAGCAGCTTTCCCGCGGGAGGGCCTTTCGGCACAGATACGCAGTATTTT
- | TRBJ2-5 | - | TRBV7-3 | CASSPGSQETQYF | TGTGCCAGCAGCCCCGGGAGCCAAGAGACCCAGTACTTC
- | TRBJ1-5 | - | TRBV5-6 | CASSLLPGNQPQHF | TGTGCCAGCAGCTTGCTGCCGGGCAATCAGCCCCAGCATTTT
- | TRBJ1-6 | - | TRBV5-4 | CASSSTESNSPLHF | TGTGCCAGCAGCTCGACAGAAAGTAATTCACCCCTCCACTTT
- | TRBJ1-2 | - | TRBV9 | CASSVAGYGYTF | TGTGCCAGCAGCGTAGCCGGCTATGGCTACACCTTC
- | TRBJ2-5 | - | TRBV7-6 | CASSLVGGETQYF | TGTGCCAGCAGCTTAGTAGGAGGGGAGACCCAGTACTTC
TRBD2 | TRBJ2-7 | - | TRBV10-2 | CASSDRGGASGIYYEQYF | TGCGCCAGCAGTGACCGAGGGGGGGCTAGCGGGATTTACTACGAGCAGTACTTC
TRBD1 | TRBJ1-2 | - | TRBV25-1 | CASTRTGIGYTF | TGTGCCAGCACCCGGACAGGGATCGGCTACACCTTC
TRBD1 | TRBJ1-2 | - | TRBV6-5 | CASRVKPGQGSGYTF | TGTGCCAGCAGGGTAAAGCCGGGACAGGGGTCGGGCTACACCTTC
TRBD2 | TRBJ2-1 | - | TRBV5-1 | CASSLTSAAYNEQFF | TGCGCCAGCAGCCTCACTAGCGCGGCGTACAATGAGCAGTTCTTC
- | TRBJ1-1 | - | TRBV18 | CASSPPGGPPGTEAFF | TGTGCCAGCTCACCACCGGGGGGGCCTCCGGGCACTGAAGCTTTCTTT
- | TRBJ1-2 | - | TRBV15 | CATSREKRSYGYTF | TGTGCCACCAGCAGGGAAAAACGGAGCTATGGCTACACCTTC
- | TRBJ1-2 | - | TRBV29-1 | CSVTGTLYGYTF | TGCAGCGTTACCGGGACACTCTATGGCTACACCTTC
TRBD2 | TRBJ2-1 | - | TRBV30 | CAWSLAGGVLNEQFF | TGTGCCTGGAGCTTAGCGGGAGGGGTTCTGAATGAGCAGTTCTTC
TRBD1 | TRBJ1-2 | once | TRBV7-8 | CASSLAQDRGHPYGYTF | TGTGCCAGCAGCTTAGCGCAAGACAGGGGACACCCCTATGGCTACACCTTC
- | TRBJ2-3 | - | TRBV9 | CASSELGRGTDTQYF | TGTGCCAGCAGCGAACTAGGCCGCGGCACAGATACGCAGTATTTT
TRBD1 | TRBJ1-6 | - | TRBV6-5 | CASRDRGLNSPLHF | TGTGCCAGCAGGGACAGGGGGCTTAATTCACCCCTCCACTTT
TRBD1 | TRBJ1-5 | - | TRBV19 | CASRDRGDNQPQHF | TGTGCCAGTAGAGACAGGGGGGACAATCAGCCCCAGCATTTT
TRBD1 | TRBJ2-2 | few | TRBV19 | CASSSTRGRNTGELFF | TGTGCCAGTAGTTCGACCAGGGGGCGAAACACCGGGGAGCTGTTTTTT
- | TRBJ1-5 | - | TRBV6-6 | CASSYPTRGNQPQHF | TGTGCCAGCAGTTACCCTACCCGGGGGAATCAGCCCCAGCATTTT
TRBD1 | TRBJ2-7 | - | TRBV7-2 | CASSLSQGAREQYF | TGTGCCAGCAGCTTATCGCAGGGGGCGCGCGAGCAGTACTTC
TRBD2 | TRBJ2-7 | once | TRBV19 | CASSVGGSSYEQYF | TGTGCCAGTTCCGTGGGCGGGAGCTCCTACGAGCAGTACTTC